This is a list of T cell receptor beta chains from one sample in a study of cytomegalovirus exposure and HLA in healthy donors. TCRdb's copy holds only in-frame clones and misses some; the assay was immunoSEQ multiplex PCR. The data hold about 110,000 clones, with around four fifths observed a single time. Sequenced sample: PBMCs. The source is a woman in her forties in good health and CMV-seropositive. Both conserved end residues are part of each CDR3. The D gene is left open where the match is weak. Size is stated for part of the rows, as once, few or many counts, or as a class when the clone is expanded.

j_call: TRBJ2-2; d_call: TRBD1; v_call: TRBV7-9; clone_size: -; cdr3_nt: TGTGCCAGCAGCGTTTCAGGGGGCTGGGACACCGGGGAGCTGTTTTTT; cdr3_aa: CASSVSGGWDTGELFF
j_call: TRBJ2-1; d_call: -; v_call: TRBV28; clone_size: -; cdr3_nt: TGTGCCAGCAGTTTCCCGAATGAGCAGTTCTTC; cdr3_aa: CASSFPNEQFF
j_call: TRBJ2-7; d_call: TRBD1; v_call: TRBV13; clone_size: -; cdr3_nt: TGTGCCAGCAGAGGACGGACAGGGCCATCCTACGAGCAGTACTTC; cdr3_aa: CASRGRTGPSYEQYF
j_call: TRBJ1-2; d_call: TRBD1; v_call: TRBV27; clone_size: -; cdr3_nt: TGTGCCAGCAGCCTCCTCCCGGGACAGGGGGAACATGGCTACACCTTC; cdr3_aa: CASSLLPGQGEHGYTF
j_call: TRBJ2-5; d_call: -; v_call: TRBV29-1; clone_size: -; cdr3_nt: TGCAGCGTTGAGCTGCCAGAAGAGACCCAGTACTTC; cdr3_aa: CSVELPEETQYF
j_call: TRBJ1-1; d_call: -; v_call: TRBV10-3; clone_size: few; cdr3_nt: TGTGCCATCACTCGGAGGGAGTCACACGGAATGAACACTGAAGCTTTCTTT; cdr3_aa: CAITRRESHGMNTEAFF
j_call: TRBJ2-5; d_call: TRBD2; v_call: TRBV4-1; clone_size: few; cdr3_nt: TGCGCCAGCAGCCAGACTGGGACTAGGGAAGAGACCCAGTACTTC; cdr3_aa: CASSQTGTREETQYF
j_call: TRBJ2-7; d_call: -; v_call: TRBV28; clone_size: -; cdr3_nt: TGTGCCAGCAGTTTAATCCGCCACAGGTGGTTAGCTTACGAGCAGTACTTC; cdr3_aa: CASSLIRHRWLAYEQYF
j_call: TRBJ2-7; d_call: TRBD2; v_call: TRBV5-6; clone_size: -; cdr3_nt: TGTGCCAGCAGCTTGTTTACGGCGGGAGGGCCGTACGAGCAGTACTTC; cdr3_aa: CASSLFTAGGPYEQYF
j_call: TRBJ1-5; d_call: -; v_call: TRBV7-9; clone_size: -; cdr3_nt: TGTGCCAGCAGCTTAGGGTCCCCGGGGAATCAGCCCCAGCATTTT; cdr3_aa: CASSLGSPGNQPQHF
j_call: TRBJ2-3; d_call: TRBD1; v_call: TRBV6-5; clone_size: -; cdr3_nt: TGTGCCAGCAGTTCCGGGACAGGGATTTTAAGGGATACGCAGTATTTT; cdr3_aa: CASSSGTGILRDTQYF
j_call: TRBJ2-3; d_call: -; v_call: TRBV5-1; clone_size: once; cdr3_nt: TGCGCCAGCAGCTTCGGGGGAGATGTGACAGATACGCAGTATTTT; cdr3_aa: CASSFGGDVTDTQYF
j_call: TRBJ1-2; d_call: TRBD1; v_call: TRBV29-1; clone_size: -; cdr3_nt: TGCAGCGTCAGGACAGGGGAGTCCTATGGCTACACCTTC; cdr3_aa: CSVRTGESYGYTF
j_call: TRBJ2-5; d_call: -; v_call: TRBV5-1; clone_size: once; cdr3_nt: TGCGCCAGCAGCTTGGATTCGGCAGGGATCATGGCCCAGTACTTC; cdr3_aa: CASSLDSAGIMAQYF
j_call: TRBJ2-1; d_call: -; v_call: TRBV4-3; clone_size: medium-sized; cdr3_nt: TGCGCCAGCGGCCGGGACACGGGGTACAATGAGCAGTTCTTC; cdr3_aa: CASGRDTGYNEQFF
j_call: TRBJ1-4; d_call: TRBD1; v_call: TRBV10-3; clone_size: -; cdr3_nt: TGTGCCATCAGTGAGCCCGGGACAGGGTCGGAAGAAAAACTGTTTTTT; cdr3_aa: CAISEPGTGSEEKLFF
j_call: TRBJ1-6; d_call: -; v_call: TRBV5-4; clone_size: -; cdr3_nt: TGTGCCAGCAGCCTTGGGGGGCCCCTCCACTTT; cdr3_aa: CASSLGGPLHF
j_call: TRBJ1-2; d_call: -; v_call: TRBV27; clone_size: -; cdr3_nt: TGTGCCAGCAGTTTTTCTGGCCCCCTAGACTACACCTTC; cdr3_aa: CASSFSGPLDYTF
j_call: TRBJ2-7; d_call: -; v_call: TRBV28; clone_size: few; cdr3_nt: TGTGCCAGCAGTTTCGTGGGAGGTTCGATATACGAGCAGTACTTC; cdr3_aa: CASSFVGGSIYEQYF
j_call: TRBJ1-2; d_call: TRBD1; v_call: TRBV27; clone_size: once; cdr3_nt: TGTGCCAGCAGTCGTGACAGGGCCTATGGCTACACCTTC; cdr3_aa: CASSRDRAYGYTF
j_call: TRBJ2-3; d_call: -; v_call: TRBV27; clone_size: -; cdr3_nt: TGTGCCAGCAGTCTCAGGGGCATCAGCACAGATACGCAGTATTTT; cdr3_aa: CASSLRGISTDTQYF
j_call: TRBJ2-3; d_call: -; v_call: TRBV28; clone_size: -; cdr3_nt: TGTGCCAGCAGTTTATTCATTATCGGGTCCGAGTTCACAGATACGCAGTATTTT; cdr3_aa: CASSLFIIGSEFTDTQYF
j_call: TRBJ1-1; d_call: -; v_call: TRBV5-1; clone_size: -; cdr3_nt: TGCGCCAGCAGCTTTCGGGAGGGGGGTGAAGCTTTCTTT; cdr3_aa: CASSFREGGEAFF
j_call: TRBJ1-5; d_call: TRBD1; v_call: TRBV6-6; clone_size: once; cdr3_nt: TGTGCCAGCAGACCGACCGGGACAGGGACTTATCAGCCCCAGCATTTT; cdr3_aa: CASRPTGTGTYQPQHF
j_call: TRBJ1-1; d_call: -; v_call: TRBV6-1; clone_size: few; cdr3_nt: TGTGCCAGCCTTATGTTTAACACTGAAGCTTTCTTT; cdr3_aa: CASLMFNTEAFF
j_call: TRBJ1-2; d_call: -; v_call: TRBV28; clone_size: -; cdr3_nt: TGTGCCAGCAGTTTTCCGGGGGACCTCTATGGCTACACCTTC; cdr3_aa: CASSFPGDLYGYTF
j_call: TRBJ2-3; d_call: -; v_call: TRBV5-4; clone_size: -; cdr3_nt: TGTGCCAGCAGCACACAGATCACAGATACGCAGTATTTT; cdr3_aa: CASSTQITDTQYF
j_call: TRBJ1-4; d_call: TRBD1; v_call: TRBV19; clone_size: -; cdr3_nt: TGTGCCAGTAGTATCAGAGACAGGGGTGAGCCTAATGAAAAACTGTTTTTT; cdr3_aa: CASSIRDRGEPNEKLFF
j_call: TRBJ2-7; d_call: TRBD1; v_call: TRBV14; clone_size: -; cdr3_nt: TGTGCCAGCAGCCAACGGGACAGGGGGTACGAGCAGTACTTC; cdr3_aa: CASSQRDRGYEQYF
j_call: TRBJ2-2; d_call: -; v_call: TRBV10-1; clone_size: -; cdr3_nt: -; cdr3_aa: CASRETLRAGELFF
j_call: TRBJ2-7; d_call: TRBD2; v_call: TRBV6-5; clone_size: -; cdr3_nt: TGTGCCAGCGTCCCCCCGGGCGGGGGAGGCGGCGAGCAGTACTTC; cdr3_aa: CASVPPGGGGGEQYF
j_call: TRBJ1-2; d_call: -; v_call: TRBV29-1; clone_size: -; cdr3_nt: TGCAGCGTTGAAGACAGGGCGAGCTTGTGGGCCACCTTC; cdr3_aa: CSVEDRASLWATF
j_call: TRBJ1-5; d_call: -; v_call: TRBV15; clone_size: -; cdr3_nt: TGTGCCACAAGCGACGGGTGGGGCAATCAGCCCCAGCATTTT; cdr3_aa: CATSDGWGNQPQHF
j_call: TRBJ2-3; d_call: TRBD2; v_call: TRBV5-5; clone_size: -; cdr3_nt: TGTGCCAGCAGCTTGCGGGGGGACACAGATACGCAGTATTTT; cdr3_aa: CASSLRGDTDTQYF
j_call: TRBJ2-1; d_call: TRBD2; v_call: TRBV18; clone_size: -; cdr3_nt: TGTGCCAGCTCACCTACCGTGACTAGCGGGAGGGTGAATGAGCAGTTCTTC; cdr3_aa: CASSPTVTSGRVNEQFF
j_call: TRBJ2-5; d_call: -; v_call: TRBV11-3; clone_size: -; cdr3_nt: TGTGCCAGCAGCTTCATCAGGGGAGTAGAGACCCAGTACTTC; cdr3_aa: CASSFIRGVETQYF
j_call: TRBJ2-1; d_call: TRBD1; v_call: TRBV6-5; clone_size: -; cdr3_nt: TGTGCCAGCAGCACAATGTACGACAGGGTGGAAGAGCAGTTCTTC; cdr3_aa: CASSTMYDRVEEQFF
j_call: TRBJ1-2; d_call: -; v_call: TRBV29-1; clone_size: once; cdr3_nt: TGCAGCGTTGAAAGCGCAGCCGTCTATGGCTACACCTTC; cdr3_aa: CSVESAAVYGYTF
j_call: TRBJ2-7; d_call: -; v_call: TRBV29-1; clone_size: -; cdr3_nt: TGCAGCGTGACAGGCGCCTCCTACGAGCAGTACTTC; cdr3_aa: CSVTGASYEQYF
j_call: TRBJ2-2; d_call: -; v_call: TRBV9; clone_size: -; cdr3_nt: TGTGCCAGCAGCGCCCATGGACTCCAGAACACCGGGGAGCTGTTTTTT; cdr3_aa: CASSAHGLQNTGELFF
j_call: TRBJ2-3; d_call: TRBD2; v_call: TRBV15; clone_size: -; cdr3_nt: TGTGCCACCAGCAGAGTCGGGGGGGCTACAGATACGCAGTATTTT; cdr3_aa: CATSRVGGATDTQYF